Below, one T cell receptor beta chain is given with its context. Its antigen is undetermined. The study reverse transcribed the entire isolated RNA, so it sequenced expressed TCRB transcripts. TCRdb's table, derived via immunoSEQ multiplex PCR, lists solely in-frame clones and lacks some. The data show more than 110,000 clones, 6.9% seen once. Sorting of CD4+ naive, central memory, regulatory and stem cell-like memory cells was performed via CD45RO/CCR7/CD25/CD127/CD95/CD27. This sample stems from a study of beta chain features in type 1 diabetes. Study results and caveats: Individuals with type 1 diabetes displayed fewer insertions and more deletions at VDJ junctions. Patients with Type 1 diabetes showed moderately but significantly shorter TCRB CDR3s in all four CD4+ subsets. Within the patient group, naive, central memory and Treg TCRB repertoires appeared more similar to each other than within healthy donors.

From germline, CDR1 is MNHNS and CDR2 SASEGT. V shed 5 bases, J shed 4 bases, and the junction held 8 bases outside the gene matches. The CDR3 runs 15 residues. The chain carries TRBV6-1 and TRBJ2-7; 10 bases fit TRBD2. The sample consisted of central memory CD4+ T cells from blood. The source of this sequence is a woman in her twenties or thirties in good health. The CDR3 nucleotides are TGTGCCAGCAGTCCATCTGGGACTAGCGCATACGAGCAGTACTTC. This encodes CASSPSGTSAYEQYF.